The text below deals with one TCR beta chain. Its antigen remains unidentified. These data come from a study of cytomegalovirus exposure and HLA in healthy donors. Study as a whole: From HLA-typed donors, an early data release held some 91 million unique TCRs.

Trimming left V 6 bases short and J 4 bases short, with 13 bases between. The CDR3 runs 13 residues. Looked up from germline, CDR1 is MNHEY and CDR2 is SVGAGI. The study ran its PCR with 60 Vbeta and 13 Jbeta primers. TCRdb keeps only in-frame clones here, not all; method: immunoSEQ multiplex PCR. The data hold roughly 190,000 clones, with about 85% observed a single time. Study-wide findings and caveats: Most of the TCR beta V segments (in an earlier analysis) were productive either about 90% or about 30% of the time. Specificity for CMV antigens was confirmed in vitro for a few of the CMV-associated chains.

What was sequenced was PBMCs. The chain couples TRBV6-5 to TRBJ2-7; D not resolved. The sequence was obtained from a woman aged 45-60 years in good health and CMV-seronegative. Written as DNA, the CDR3 is TGTGCCAGCAGCCGTCTGCCAGGTTACGAGCAGTACTTC. This sequence encodes CASSRLPGYEQYF.